The rows below give T cell receptor beta chains drawn from one sample of a study of immune heterogeneity within non-small cell lung tumors. MiXCR, run by TCRdb on the multiplex PCR reads, gives a single entry per CDR3 protein. The sample has over 25,000 distinct CDR3 sequences, 25% to 30% seen once. Sequencing was done on a sample of lung tumor tissue. The receptors were gathered from a man aged 35 to 55 with non-small cell lung cancer. Each CDR3 is given with its conserved first and last residue. The order of the fields is J gene, V gene, D gene, clone size, CDR3 protein, CDR3 DNA. The D gene is left open where the match is weak. Some rows have no size entry. The others give once, few or many, or a class for an expanded clone.

j_gene: TRBJ2-3
v_gene: TRBV14
d_gene: -
abundance: -
CDR3aa: CASSLNRGTDTQYF
CDR3nt: TGTGCCAGCAGCCTCAATAGGGGCACAGATACGCAGTATTTT

j_gene: TRBJ1-1
v_gene: TRBV11-2
d_gene: TRBD1
abundance: -
CDR3aa: CASSLGDSGNTEAFF
CDR3nt: TGTGCCAGCAGCTTAGGGGACAGTGGGAACACTGAAGCTTTCTTT

j_gene: TRBJ1-6
v_gene: TRBV19
d_gene: -
abundance: many
CDR3aa: CASSGGESPLHF
CDR3nt: TGTGCCAGTAGTGGGGGAGAATCACCCCTCCACTTT

j_gene: TRBJ2-7
v_gene: TRBV6-1
d_gene: TRBD1
abundance: many
CDR3aa: CATGTGGSYEQYF
CDR3nt: TGTGCCACCGGGACAGGGGGCTCCTACGAGCAGTACTTC

j_gene: TRBJ1-1
v_gene: TRBV3-1
d_gene: -
abundance: -
CDR3aa: CASSPQGAEAFF
CDR3nt: TGTGCCAGCAGCCCCCAGGGCGCTGAAGCTTTCTTT

j_gene: TRBJ1-5
v_gene: TRBV19
d_gene: TRBD1
abundance: medium-sized
CDR3aa: CASSFPGQGGQPQHF
CDR3nt: TGTGCCAGTAGTTTCCCCGGACAGGGGGGACAGCCCCAGCATTTT

j_gene: TRBJ1-3
v_gene: TRBV5-8
d_gene: -
abundance: -
CDR3aa: CASSFRGAGGNTIYF
CDR3nt: TGTGCCAGCAGCTTCCGGGGGGCAGGAGGAAACACCATATATTTT

j_gene: TRBJ2-7
v_gene: TRBV6-1
d_gene: TRBD1
abundance: medium-sized
CDR3aa: CASSARDRGPHLYEQYF
CDR3nt: TGTGCCAGCAGTGCCCGGGACAGGGGCCCGCACCTATACGAGCAGTACTTC

j_gene: TRBJ2-5
v_gene: TRBV10-3
d_gene: TRBD2
abundance: -
CDR3aa: CAISTSGPMGETQYF
CDR3nt: TGTGCCATCAGTACTAGCGGCCCCATGGGAGAGACCCAGTACTTC

j_gene: TRBJ2-7
v_gene: TRBV10-1
d_gene: -
abundance: many
CDR3aa: CASSFAGLDEQYF
CDR3nt: TGCGCCAGCAGTTTTGCAGGGCTCGACGAGCAGTACTTC

j_gene: TRBJ1-1
v_gene: TRBV19
d_gene: -
abundance: few
CDR3aa: CASSNFGRNTEAFF
CDR3nt: TGTGCCAGTAGTAACTTCGGCAGGAACACTGAAGCTTTCTTT

j_gene: TRBJ1-1
v_gene: TRBV7-9
d_gene: -
abundance: few
CDR3aa: CASSETPSPEAFF
CDR3nt: TGTGCCAGCAGCGAGACCCCCTCGCCTGAAGCTTTCTTT

j_gene: TRBJ2-1
v_gene: TRBV18
d_gene: -
abundance: -
CDR3aa: CASSPQDKQFF
CDR3nt: TGTGCCAGCTCACCACAGGATAAACAGTTCTTC

j_gene: TRBJ1-5
v_gene: TRBV6-2/TRBV6-3
d_gene: -
abundance: -
CDR3aa: CASSYSSQRSGQPQHF
CDR3nt: TGTGCCAGCAGTTACTCGAGCCAGAGATCCGGGCAGCCCCAGCATTTT

j_gene: TRBJ2-5
v_gene: TRBV4-3
d_gene: -
abundance: -
CDR3aa: CASSQDLGVGQTQYF
CDR3nt: TGCGCCAGCAGCCAAGATTTAGGGGTCGGGCAGACCCAGTACTTC

j_gene: TRBJ2-7
v_gene: TRBV9
d_gene: -
abundance: -
CDR3aa: CASSVDEQYF
CDR3nt: TGTGCCAGCAGCGTAGACGAGCAGTACTTC

j_gene: TRBJ2-2
v_gene: TRBV7-3
d_gene: -
abundance: many
CDR3aa: CASSLTGTGELFF
CDR3nt: TGTGCCAGCAGCCTCACAGGCACCGGGGAGCTGTTTTTT

j_gene: TRBJ2-3
v_gene: TRBV7-9
d_gene: -
abundance: -
CDR3aa: CASSSDSDTQYF
CDR3nt: TGTGCCAGCAGTTCAGATTCGGATACGCAGTATTTT

j_gene: TRBJ1-2
v_gene: TRBV19
d_gene: -
abundance: many
CDR3aa: CASSIIRTDRILYGYTF
CDR3nt: TGTGCCAGTAGTATAATACGGACCGACAGGATCCTCTATGGCTACACCTTC

j_gene: TRBJ2-1
v_gene: TRBV12-3/TRBV12-4
d_gene: TRBD2
abundance: -
CDR3aa: CASSITGTNEQFF
CDR3nt: TGTGCCAGCAGTATTACCGGGACTAACGAGCAGTTCTTC

j_gene: TRBJ2-3
v_gene: TRBV2
d_gene: TRBD2
abundance: once
CDR3aa: CASSEQLAVGHTQYF
CDR3nt: TGTGCCAGCAGTGAACAACTAGCGGTAGGACATACGCAGTATTTT